The T cell receptor beta chain described here comes from a study of cytomegalovirus exposure and HLA in healthy donors. Overall study results and limits: Later, an analysis found that TCR clusters from the first cohort tended to co-occur in the roughly 110 validation repertoires. There were 150 to 200 TCR beta chains listed as cytomegalovirus-associated. Rare TCR sequences dominated, though some public TCRs recurred in many donors. In vitro, a few CMV-associated chains proved specific for CMV antigens.

The CDR3 is 13 residues long. V lost 3 bases, J lost 7 bases, and 10 bases lay in between. Looked up from germline, CDR1 is SGHTA and CDR2 is FQGNSA. Sequencing used immunoSEQ multiplex PCR; TCRdb keeps in-frame clones, though not all of them. Among 100,000 to 150,000 clones listed, about 94% were seen once. On this clone itself: The antigen remains unidentified.

Sequences were obtained from PBMCs. The V call is TRBV7-2, the J call TRBJ1-3; a weak D match, TRBD1 (6 bases). The TCR sequence derives from a woman aged 18-29 years in good health and CMV-seronegative. The chain's CDR3 is CASSFSGANTIYF. The CDR3 coding sequence is TGTGCCAGCAGCTTTTCAGGGGCGAACACCATATATTTT.